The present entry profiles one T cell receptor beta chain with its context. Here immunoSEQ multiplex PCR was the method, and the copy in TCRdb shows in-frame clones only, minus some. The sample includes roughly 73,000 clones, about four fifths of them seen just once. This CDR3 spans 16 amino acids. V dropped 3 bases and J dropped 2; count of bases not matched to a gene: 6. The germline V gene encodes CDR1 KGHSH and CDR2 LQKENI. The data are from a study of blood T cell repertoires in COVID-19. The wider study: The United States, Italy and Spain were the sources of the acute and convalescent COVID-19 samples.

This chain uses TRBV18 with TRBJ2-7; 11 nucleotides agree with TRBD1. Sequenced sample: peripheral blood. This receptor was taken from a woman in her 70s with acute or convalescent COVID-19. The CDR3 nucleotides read TGTGCCAGCTCACCTCCGCAGGGACAGGGGGCCTACGAGCAGTACTTC. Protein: CASSPPQGQGAYEQYF. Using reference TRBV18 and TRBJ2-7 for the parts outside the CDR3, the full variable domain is NAGVMQNPRHLVRRRGQEARLRCSPMKGHSHVYWYRQLPEEGLKFMVYLQKENIIDESGMPKERFSAEFPKEGPSILRIQQVVRGDSAAYFCASSPPQGQGAYEQYFGPGTRLTVT.